Here is one TCR beta chain with its context. The data stem from a study of blood T cell repertoires in COVID-19. Overall study context: The United States, Italy and Spain provided the acute and convalescent COVID-19 samples. Nucleic acid was either cDNA or gDNA, and it came from T cells, B-cell-depleted T cells, or PBMCs.

The CDR3 extends over 18 amino acids. Germline assignment: CDR1 MNHEY and CDR2 SMNVEV (reference sequence). V was clipped by 0 bases and J by 4 bases; unmatched bases: 11. Per the authors' pipeline: Reference gene primers were amplified, and this amplification served to estimate nucleated cell counts. Repertoires were generated with immunoSEQ multiplex PCR, while TCRdb's copy carries only in-frame clones and drops some. Clonal size and the V and J genes are those of that table, whereas D and trimming came from the DNA. This sample yields approximately 120,000 clones, of which less than 90% are seen a single time; 18% belongs to the top ten.

This chain connects TRBV27 to TRBJ1-4; 7 bases map to TRBD1. The sequenced sample was peripheral blood. The receptor's source is an older woman with acute or convalescent COVID-19. CDR3 loop: CASSLSRRGISINEKLFF. CDR3 coding DNA: TGTGCCAGCAGTTTATCGCGCAGGGGGATCTCTATTAATGAAAAACTGTTTTTT.